The 2 T cell receptor beta chains below were found in one sample sequenced in a study of metastatic and nonmetastatic thyroid tumors (dated by TCRdb to about 2020). Before undergoing thyroid surgery, none of the patients had been given any kind of treatment. Receptors were amplified or captured by PCR. The sequencing machine was an Illumina HiSeq 4000. TCRdb reworked the public reads: Q25 trimming with fastp, MiXCR clone assembly, productive beta chains retained. The sample table lists roughly 21,000 clones, about a quarter of them with a count of one. Approximately 21% of the sample belongs to the ten largest clones. Input material: blood. Receptor source: a female donor with papillary thyroid cancer or a benign thyroid nodule (not recorded which). Some clones in this sample may be carry-over from other donors' samples.

In its sample, this clone ranks as medium-sized. The chain has TRBV11-1 and TRBJ2-2, with 8 nucleotides matching TRBD1. CDR1 is SGHAT, CDR2 FQDESV, per germline (reference sequence). V was clipped by 6 bases and J by 3 bases; unmatched bases: 9. This CDR3 is built from 16 residues. The CDR3 bases are TGTGCCAGCAGTCAAGGGACAGGTTTCTACACCGGGGAGCTGTTTTTT. Translation: CASSQGTGFYTGELFF.

This clone is judged medium-sized. The chain's CDR3 is CASSFRGRNSPLHF. For the CDR3, the DNA is TGTGCCAGCAGCTTCAGGGGTCGAAATTCACCCCTCCACTTT. The chain recombines TRBV7-3 with TRBJ1-6, with TRBD1 as a possible D gene (6 bases). The V gene lost 3 bases and the J gene lost 7 bases, with 10 bases spanning the gap. CDR3 length: 14 residues. CDR1 is SGHTA and CDR2 is FQGTGA in the germline V gene.